These 15 T cell receptor beta chains were all obtained from the same sample, sequenced in a study of post-analysis software for immune sequencing data. Study observations and caveats: Controls showed lower frequencies than patients for several TRBV segments, and TRBV5-6, TRBV5-1 and TRBV20-1 were among these.

Their target antigens are unknown. Sequencing libraries made from TCR beta cDNA carried unique molecular identifiers. TCRdb used MiXCR to reprocess the PCR reads, holding one entry per CDR3 protein. This sample has hundreds of thousands of distinct CDR3 sequences, with about 60% found just once. The sequenced sample was blood. These TCRs come from a girl aged 2-10 years with multiple sclerosis.

V gene TRBV11-2 combines with J gene TRBJ2-1; 7 bases fit TRBD2. Per germline, CDR1 SGHAT and CDR2 FQNNGV. The CDR3 spans 15 residues. With 1 base clipped from V and 4 bases from J, the junction kept 4 bases outside the gene matches. CDR3 DNA: TGTGCCAGCAGCTTAGCGGGGGGTTATTACAATGAGCAGTTCTTC. Protein: CASSLAGGYYNEQFF.

The chain combines TRBV20-1 with TRBJ1-1; no definite D call. Looked up from germline, CDR1 is DFQATT and CDR2 is SNEGSKA (reference sequence). This CDR3 comprises 14 residues. The ends were cut back, 3 bases at V and 1 base at J, with 12 bases in the middle. CDR3 loop: CSASLSNSNTEAFF. The CDR3 DNA reads as TGCAGTGCTAGCCTAAGTAACTCGAACACTGAAGCTTTCTTT.

This clonotype was counted at least ten times. Sequence at one end of the junction differs from germline and may be a read error. CDR3 DNA: TGTGCCAGCAGCTTAGCCGGTCTATCCTCCTACAATGAGCAGTTCTTC. This sequence encodes CASSLAGLSSYNEQFF. V and J are TRBV5-1 and TRBJ2-1; D uncertain. Germline assignment: CDR1 SGHRS and CDR2 YFSETQ. The CDR3 runs to 16 residues.

The chain uses TRBV4-2 and TRBJ2-3; 13 bases are shared with TRBD2. V shed 5 bases, J shed 1 base, and the junction held 12 bases outside the gene matches. Germline V gene lookup returns CDR1 LGHNA and CDR2 YNFKEQ. The CDR3 consists of 19 residues. In nucleotides, the CDR3 is TGTGCCAGCAGCTCCGCTTCACTAGCGGGGGGGCCCCGCACAGATACGCAGTATTTT. It specifies CASSSASLAGGPRTDTQYF.

Details on this clonotype: The junction does not match germline at one end; this may be a read error. V and J are TRBV11-2 and TRBJ2-3, with D maybe TRBD1 (6 bases). Germline V gene data show CDR1 as SGHAT and CDR2 as FQNNGV. This CDR3 region has 13 residues. CDR3 in DNA: TGTACCAGCAGACCTATAACAGGGACTACGCAGTATTTT. It is translated as CTSRPITGTTQYF.

The rearrangement joins TRBV4-3 to TRBJ2-3; TRBD2 agrees at 9 bases. J gave up 1 base and V 1 base, and 0 bases lay outside the gene matches. Germline-derived CDR1 and CDR2 are LGHNA and YSLEER. This CDR3 spans 15 amino acids. Here the CDR3 DNA reads TGCGCCAGCAGCCAAGTAGCGGGGGGCACAGATACGCAGTATTTT. This sequence encodes CASSQVAGGTDTQYF.

The chain links TRBV12-3 or TRBV12-4 to TRBJ2-5; 8 bases fit TRBD2. The CDR3 loop spans 15 amino acids. J gave up 4 bases and V 5 bases, and 9 bases lay outside the gene matches. The DNA for the CDR3 is TGTGCCAGCAGTCCTAGTATAGCGGGGCGAGAGACCCAGTACTTC. Amino acid sequence: CASSPSIAGRETQYF.

The V gene is TRBV5-1, the J gene TRBJ1-2; TRBD1 matches 9 bases. The CDR3 is 13 residues long. The trim removed 3 bases at V and 8 bases at J, leaving 5 bases unmatched. Germline V CDR1 and CDR2: SGHRS, YFSETQ. CDR3 in amino acids: CASSSGTGRGYTF. CDR3 sequence (DNA): TGCGCCAGCAGCTCGGGGACAGGGCGCGGCTACACCTTC. Supplemented by reference TRBV5-1 and TRBJ1-2, the full variable domain reads KAGVTQTPRYLIKTRGQQVTLSCSPISGHRSVSWYQQTPGQGLQFLFEYFSETQRNKGNFPGRFSGRQFSNSRSEMNVSTLELGDSALYLCASSSGTGRGYTFGSGTRLTVV.

The V call is TRBV18, the J call TRBJ2-1; TRBD1 or TRBD2 may be the D gene (5 bases each). Trimming took off 0 bases at V and 2 bases at J, with 8 bases between the two ends. Per the germline V gene, CDR1 is KGHSH and CDR2 is LQKENI. This CDR3 is 15 amino acids long. As DNA, the CDR3 is TGTGCCAGCTCACCACCGGGGGTGACCTACAATGAGCAGTTCTTC. Its translation is CASSPPGVTYNEQFF.

In DNA, the CDR3 is TGCAGCGTTGAAGATCAAGCGGGAGGGCCGCAAGATACGCAGTATTTT. Amino acids: CSVEDQAGGPQDTQYF. V is TRBV29-1 and J is TRBJ2-3, with 10 bases aligning to TRBD2. The germline gives CDR1 SQVTM, CDR2 ANQGSEA. Unmatched junction bases numbered 8, after V lost 0 bases and J lost 5 bases. The CDR3 loop spans 16 amino acids.

This clonotype was observed a handful of times. The chain has TRBV9 and TRBJ2-7; 9 bases line up with TRBD1. The CDR3 has 16 residues. V shed 1 base, J shed 0 bases, and the junction held 5 bases outside the gene matches. Germline V gives CDR1 SGDLS, CDR2 YYNGEE. The chain's CDR3 is CASSVPGTGSSYEQYF. The CDR3 DNA sequence: TGTGCCAGCAGCGTACCCGGGACAGGGAGCTCCTACGAGCAGTACTTC.

This clonotype came up once. V and J are TRBV7-3 and TRBJ2-1, with 10 positions matching TRBD2. The CDR3 has 14 residues. V dropped 5 bases and J dropped 3; count of bases not matched to a gene: 1. Germline V gene data show CDR1 as SGHTA and CDR2 as FQGTGA. CDR3 in amino acids: CASSSGRVYNEQFF. Written as DNA, the CDR3 is TGTGCCAGCAGCAGCGGGAGGGTCTACAATGAGCAGTTCTTC.

The chain is built from TRBV27 and TRBJ1-1, with D possibly matching TRBD1 (5 bases). The CDR3 runs 14 residues. Germline CDR1 reads MNHEY; CDR2 reads SMNVEV (reference sequence). The germline V and J ends were trimmed by 1 base and 4 bases, with 10 bases remaining between them. The CDR3 nucleotides are TGTGCCAGCAGTTTATTGGCAGGGAGCACTGAAGCTTTCTTT. As protein: CASSLLAGSTEAFF.

V gene TRBV4-1 combines with J gene TRBJ1-1; no reliable D call. CDR3 length: 16 amino acids. Trimming removed 3 bases from V and 4 bases from J, with 18 bases in between. Germline CDR1 reads MGHRA; CDR2 reads YSYEKL. As DNA, the CDR3 is TGCGCCAGCAGCCAGCTTACCTCGGCAGGCTTCACTGAAGCTTTCTTT. Translated, it gives CASSQLTSAGFTEAFF.

This clonotype was observed a handful of times. V gene TRBV6-4 combines with J gene TRBJ2-3, with 9 bases lining up with TRBD1. The V segment lost 5 bases and the J segment 3 bases; nucleotides outside the gene matches: 9. The CDR3 sequence is 16 residues long. The germline V gene encodes CDR1 MRHNA and CDR2 SNTAGT. In DNA, the CDR3 is TGTGCCAGCAGTCGTACAGGGGGCGTGGTGACAGATACGCAGTATTTT. Translated, it gives CASSRTGGVVTDTQYF.